This T cell receptor beta chain was profiled in a study of blood T cell repertoires in COVID-19. Across the study: COVID-19 samples collected from the United States, Italy and Spain covered acute and convalescent phases.

The method was immunoSEQ multiplex PCR; TCRdb's version includes in-frame clones alone and lacks a portion of them. The table shows about 250,000 clones, with approximately 86% occurring only once. This CDR3 spans 16 amino acids. Germline lookup yields CDR1 MNHEY and CDR2 SMNVEV (reference sequence). The trim removed 4 bases at V and 3 bases at J, leaving 12 bases unmatched. The chain links TRBV27 to TRBJ2-7; 7 positions match TRBD2. Specimen: peripheral blood. This TCR was sampled from a woman between 25 and 40 years old with acute or convalescent COVID-19. CDR3 nucleotide sequence: TGTGCCAGCAGTTATCTGCCGGGGGGAGGAGACTACGAGCAGTACTTC. This sequence encodes CASSYLPGGGDYEQYF.